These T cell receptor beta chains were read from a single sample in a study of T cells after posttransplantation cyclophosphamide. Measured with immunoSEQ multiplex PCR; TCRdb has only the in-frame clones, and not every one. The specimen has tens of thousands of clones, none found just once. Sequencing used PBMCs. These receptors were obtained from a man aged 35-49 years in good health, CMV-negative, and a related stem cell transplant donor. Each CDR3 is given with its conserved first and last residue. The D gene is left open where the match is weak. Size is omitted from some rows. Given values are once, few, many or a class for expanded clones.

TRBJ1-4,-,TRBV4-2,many,TGTGCCAGCAGCCAACACAGCCCCGGAAGTAATAAACTGTTTTTT,CASSQHSPGSNKLFF
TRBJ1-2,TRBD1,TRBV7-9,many,TGTGCCAGCAGCTTAGGGACAGGGGGTAACTATGGCTACACCTTC,CASSLGTGGNYGYTF
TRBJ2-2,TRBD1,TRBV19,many,TGTGCCAGTAGTCTTCAGGGGGTCCGAGCCCGGGGAACCGGGGAGCTGTTTTTT,CASSLQGVRARGTGELFF
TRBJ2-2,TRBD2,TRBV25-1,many,TGTGCCAGCACCGTAGCGGGAACGGGGGAGCTGTTTTTT,CASTVAGTGELFF
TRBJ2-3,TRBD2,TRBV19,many,TGTGCCACCTCCCGGGGGAGGGGTATGGCAGATACGCAGTATTTT,CATSRGRGMADTQYF
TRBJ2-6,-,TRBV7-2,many,TGTGCCAGCAGCTTAGCGCGAGGGGCCAACGTCCTGACTTTC,CASSLARGANVLTF
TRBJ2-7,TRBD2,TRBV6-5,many,TGTGCCAGCAGTTCTCTAGCGGGATACTCCTACGAGCAGTACTTC,CASSSLAGYSYEQYF
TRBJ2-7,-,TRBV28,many,TGTGCCAGCACCAGATCCTACGAGCAGTACTTC,CASTRSYEQYF
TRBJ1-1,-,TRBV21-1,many,TGTGCCAGCAGCTTCCGGACAGGAGCGAACACTGAAGCTTTCTTT,CASSFRTGANTEAFF
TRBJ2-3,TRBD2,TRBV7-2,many,TGTGCCAGCAGCTTAGATAGCGGGGGGACAGATACGCAGTATTTT,CASSLDSGGTDTQYF
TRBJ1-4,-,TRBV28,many,TGTGCCAGCAGTACTCCCCAAAGGGGTCGGGACTCAGGAACCGGACCGAATGAAAAACTGTTTTTT,CASSTPQRGRDSGTGPNEKLFF
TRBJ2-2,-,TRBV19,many,TGTGCCAGTAGTATGCGGGGGCGCCGGAACCCCGGGGAGCTGTTTTTT,CASSMRGRRNPGELFF
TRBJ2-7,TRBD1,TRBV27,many,TGTGCCAGCAGTTACCATCCTTTAAGACAGGGGGCTACTGGCTACGAGCAGTACTTC,CASSYHPLRQGATGYEQYF
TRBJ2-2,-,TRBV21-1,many,TGTGCCAGCAGCAAAGGGGAGGCCGGGGAGCTGTTTTTT,CASSKGEAGELFF
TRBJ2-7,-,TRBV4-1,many,TGCGCCAGCAGCCAAGATTCGGGGGACGAGCAGTACTTC,CASSQDSGDEQYF
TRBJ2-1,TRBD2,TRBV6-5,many,TGTGCCAGCAGTTACGGGCTAGCGGGATTTAATGAGCAGTTCTTC,CASSYGLAGFNEQFF
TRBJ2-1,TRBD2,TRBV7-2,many,TGTGCCAGCAGTACACGGACTAGCGGATCCTACAATGAGCAGTTCTTC,CASSTRTSGSYNEQFF
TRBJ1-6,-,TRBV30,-,TGTGCCTGGACCCGGGGAGGGCAACTAGCGGTTTCACCCCTCCACTTT,CAWTRGGQLAVSPLHF
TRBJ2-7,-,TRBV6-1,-,TGTGCCAGCAGTTGGGGGGTCGAGCAGTACTTC,CASSWGVEQYF
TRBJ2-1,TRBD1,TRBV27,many,TGTGCCAGCAGTAGCCTGGGACAGGGGACCTACAATGAGCAGTTCTTC,CASSSLGQGTYNEQFF
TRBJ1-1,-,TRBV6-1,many,TGTGCCAGCAGTGAAACAGGGCTCGACACTGAAGCTTTCTTT,CASSETGLDTEAFF
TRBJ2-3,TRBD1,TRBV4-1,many,TGCGCCAGCAGCCAAGATAGCAGGACAGGGATCACAGATACGCAGTATTTT,CASSQDSRTGITDTQYF
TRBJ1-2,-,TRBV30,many,TGTGCCTGGAGTCCCTTTTGGACAGACCGAAGGGGCTACACCTTC,CAWSPFWTDRRGYTF
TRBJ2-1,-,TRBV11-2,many,TGTGCCAGCAGCTTAGGCGGCCAACCGTACAATGAGCAGTTCTTC,CASSLGGQPYNEQFF
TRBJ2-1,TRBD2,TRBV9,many,TGTGCCAGCAGCGACCTTTTGACTAGCCCGGGAAATGAGCAGTTCTTC,CASSDLLTSPGNEQFF
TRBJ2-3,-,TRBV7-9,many,TGTGCCAGCAGCTTACCAGCAGGGGATACGCAGTATTTT,CASSLPAGDTQYF
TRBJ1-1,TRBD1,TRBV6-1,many,TGTGCCAGCAGTGGGTACAGGGGGACTGAAGCTTTCTTT,CASSGYRGTEAFF
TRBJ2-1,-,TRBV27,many,TGTGCCAGCAGTCCCCAGGGGCCCAAGTGGGGTGAGCAGTTCTTC,CASSPQGPKWGEQFF
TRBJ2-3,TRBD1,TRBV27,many,TGTGCCAGCAGTTCCGGGGACAGGGGATGGGGTACGCAGTATTTT,CASSSGDRGWGTQYF
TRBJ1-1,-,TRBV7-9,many,TGTGCCAGCAGCTTAGCGAACGGAGGTGGAAACACTGAAGCTTTCTTT,CASSLANGGGNTEAFF
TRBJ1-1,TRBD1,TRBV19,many,TGTGCCAGTAGTTGGACAGGAGCGAATGAAGCTTTCTTT,CASSWTGANEAFF
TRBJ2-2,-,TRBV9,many,TGTGCCAGCAGCGTAGTTAACGGGGAGCTGTTTTTT,CASSVVNGELFF
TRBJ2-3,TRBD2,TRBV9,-,TGTGCCAGCAGCGTAAGGGGCGGGAGGGCCACAGATACGCAGTATTTT,CASSVRGGRATDTQYF
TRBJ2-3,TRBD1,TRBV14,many,TGTGCCAGCAGCCAAGATTCAGGGGGCGTCACAGATACGCAGTATTTT,CASSQDSGGVTDTQYF
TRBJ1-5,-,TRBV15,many,TGTGCCACCAGGAAGGGCCAGGGGCCCCAGCATTTT,CATRKGQGPQHF
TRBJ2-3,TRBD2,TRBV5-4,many,TGTGCCAGCAGCTTGAAGACGACTAGCGGGAGTTACTCTAGCACAGATACGCAGTATTTT,CASSLKTTSGSYSSTDTQYF
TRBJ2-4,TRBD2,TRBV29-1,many,TGCAGCGTTGAAGATCGGGCTAGCGGAAACATTCAGTACTTC,CSVEDRASGNIQYF
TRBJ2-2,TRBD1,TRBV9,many,TGTGCCAGCAGCGTAGCGGACAGGGGCACCGGGGAGCTGTTTTTT,CASSVADRGTGELFF
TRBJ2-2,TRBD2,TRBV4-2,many,TGTGCCAGCAGCCAAGAAACGGGAGGTCTAACCGGGGAGCTGTTTTTT,CASSQETGGLTGELFF
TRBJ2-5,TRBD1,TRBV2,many,TGTGCCAGCAGTAAGGGACAGGGGAATAGATACCAAGAGACCCAGTACTTC,CASSKGQGNRYQETQYF
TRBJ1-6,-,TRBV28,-,TGTGCCAGCAGGGGGGCCCCCTCCTATAATTCACCCCTCCACTTT,CASRGAPSYNSPLHF
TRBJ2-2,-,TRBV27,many,TGTGCCAGCAGTTGGACAGTCACCGGGGAGCTGTTTTTT,CASSWTVTGELFF
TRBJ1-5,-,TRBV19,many,TGTGCCAGTAGTACACAGGGTTATGGCAATCAGCCCCAGCATTTT,CASSTQGYGNQPQHF
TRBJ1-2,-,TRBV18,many,TGTGCCAGCTCACCAGACGGACTCTCCCCTAACTATGGCTACACCTTC,CASSPDGLSPNYGYTF
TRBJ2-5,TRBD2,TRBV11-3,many,TGTGCCAGCAGCTTAGGAGTGCGGGAGGGTGGTCAAGAGACCCAGTACTTC,CASSLGVREGGQETQYF
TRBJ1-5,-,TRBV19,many,TGTGCCAGTAGTACCCCGTTTGACAAGCCCAATCAGCCCCAGCATTTT,CASSTPFDKPNQPQHF
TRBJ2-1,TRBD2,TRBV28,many,TGTGCCAGCAGTTTAGAGCGGGAGGACACTGTGGATGAGCAGTTCTTC,CASSLEREDTVDEQFF
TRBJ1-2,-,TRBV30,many,TGTGCCTGGAGTGCCTCGGGGTACTATGGCTACACCTTC,CAWSASGYYGYTF
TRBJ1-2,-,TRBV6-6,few,TGTGCCAGCAGTAGACAGATCTATGGCTACACCTTC,CASSRQIYGYTF
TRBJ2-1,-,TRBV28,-,TGTGCCAGCAGTTCCATCCGCGCCATCTACAATGAGCAGTTCTTC,CASSSIRAIYNEQFF
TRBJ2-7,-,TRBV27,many,TGTGCCAGCAGTTCTAACCTGAAACCCTACGAGCAGTACTTC,CASSSNLKPYEQYF
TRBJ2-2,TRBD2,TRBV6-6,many,TGTGCCAGCAGTTTAAGCGGGAGTACCGGGGAGCTGTTTTTT,CASSLSGSTGELFF
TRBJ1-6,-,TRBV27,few,TGTGCCAGCAGTCCCCTCCAGGGGAATTATAATTCACCCCTCCACTTT,CASSPLQGNYNSPLHF